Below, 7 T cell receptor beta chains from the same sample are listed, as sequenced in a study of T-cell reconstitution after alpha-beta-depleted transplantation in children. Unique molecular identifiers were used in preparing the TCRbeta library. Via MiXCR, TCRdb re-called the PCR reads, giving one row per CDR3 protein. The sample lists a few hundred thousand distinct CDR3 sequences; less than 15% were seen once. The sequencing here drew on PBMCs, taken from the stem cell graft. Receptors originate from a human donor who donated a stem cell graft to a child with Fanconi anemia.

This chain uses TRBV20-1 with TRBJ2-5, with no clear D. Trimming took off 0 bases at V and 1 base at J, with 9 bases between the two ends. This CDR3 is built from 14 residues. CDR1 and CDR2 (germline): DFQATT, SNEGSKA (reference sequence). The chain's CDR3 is CSARDSLTQETQYF. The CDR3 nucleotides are TGCAGTGCTAGAGATTCCCTGACCCAAGAGACCCAGTACTTC.

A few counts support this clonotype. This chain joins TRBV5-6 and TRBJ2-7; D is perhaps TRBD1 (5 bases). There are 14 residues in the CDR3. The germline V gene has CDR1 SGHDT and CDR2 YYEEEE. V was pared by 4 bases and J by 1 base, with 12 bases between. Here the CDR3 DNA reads TGTGCCAGCAGCCAAATGACAGTTTCCTACGAGCAGTACTTC. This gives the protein CASSQMTVSYEQYF. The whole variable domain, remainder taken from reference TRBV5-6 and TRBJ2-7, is DAGVTQSPTHLIKTRGQQVTLRCSPKSGHDTVSWYQQALGQGPQFIFQYYEEEERQRGNFPDRFSGHQFPNYSSELNVNALLLGDSALYLCASSQMTVSYEQYFGPGTRLTVT.

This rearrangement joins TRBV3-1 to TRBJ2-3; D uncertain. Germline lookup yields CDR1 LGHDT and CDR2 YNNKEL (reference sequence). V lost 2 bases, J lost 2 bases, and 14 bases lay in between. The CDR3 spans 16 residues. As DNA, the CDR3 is TGTGCCAGCAGCCAATATTTAGGTCTAAACACAGATACGCAGTATTTT. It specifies CASSQYLGLNTDTQYF.

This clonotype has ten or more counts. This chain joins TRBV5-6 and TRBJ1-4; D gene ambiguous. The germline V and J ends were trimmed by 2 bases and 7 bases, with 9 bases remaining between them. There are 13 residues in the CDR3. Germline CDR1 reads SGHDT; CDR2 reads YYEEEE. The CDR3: CASSLGGGEKLFF. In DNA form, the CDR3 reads TGTGCCAGCAGCTTAGGAGGCGGTGAAAAACTGTTTTTT.

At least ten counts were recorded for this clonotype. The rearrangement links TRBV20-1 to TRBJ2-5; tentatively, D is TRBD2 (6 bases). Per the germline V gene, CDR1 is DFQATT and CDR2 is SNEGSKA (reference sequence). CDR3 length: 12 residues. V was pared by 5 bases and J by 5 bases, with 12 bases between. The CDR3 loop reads CSARWSGETQYF. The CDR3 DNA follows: TGCAGTGCTCGCTGGAGCGGGGAGACCCAGTACTTC.

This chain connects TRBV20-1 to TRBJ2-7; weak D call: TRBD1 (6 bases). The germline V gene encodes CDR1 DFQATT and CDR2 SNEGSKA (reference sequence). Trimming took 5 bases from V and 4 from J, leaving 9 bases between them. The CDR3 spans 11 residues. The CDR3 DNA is TGCAGTGCTCAAACAGGGTACGAGCAGTACTTC. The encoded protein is CSAQTGYEQYF.

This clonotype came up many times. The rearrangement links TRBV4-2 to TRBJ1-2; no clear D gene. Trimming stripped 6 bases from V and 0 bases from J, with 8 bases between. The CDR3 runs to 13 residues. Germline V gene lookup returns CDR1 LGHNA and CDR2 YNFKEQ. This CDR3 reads CASSEPANYGYTF. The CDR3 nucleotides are TGTGCCAGCAGTGAACCAGCTAACTATGGCTACACCTTC.